This is a list of T cell receptor beta chains from one sample in a study of blood T cell repertoires in COVID-19. The data were produced by immunoSEQ multiplex PCR, yet TCRdb's version contains in-frame clones alone and is incomplete. Of tens of thousands of clones in the sample, approximately 86% were seen once. What was sequenced was peripheral blood. All receptors derive from a human donor in a cohort sampled during active COVID-19. The CDR3 runs from the conserved cysteine through the conserved F or W. A D gene is named only where the DNA matches it firmly. Clone sizes are given selectively: once, few, many, or a class where the clone is expanded.

v_call	clone_size	j_call	d_call	cdr3_nt	cdr3_aa
TRBV28	-	TRBJ2-1	-	TGTGCCAGCAGTTTAGGGGGGAGCTCCTACAATGAGCAGTTCTTC	CASSLGGSSYNEQFF
TRBV19	-	TRBJ1-3	-	TGTGCCAGTAGTATTAACAATGGAAACACCATATATTTT	CASSINNGNTIYF
TRBV7-8	-	TRBJ1-2	TRBD1	TGTGCCAGCAGCCGGACCCTAGGGACAGGGGGCCATGGCTACACCTTC	CASSRTLGTGGHGYTF
TRBV6-5	-	TRBJ1-2	TRBD1	TGTGCCAGCAGTTACTACCCGGGACAGGGAGGTGGCTACACCTTC	CASSYYPGQGGGYTF
TRBV28	-	TRBJ2-7	TRBD2	TGTGCCAGCAGCCTTGGCGGGGGGGGATCCTACGAGCAGTACTTC	CASSLGGGGSYEQYF
TRBV19	once	TRBJ2-2	-	TGTGCCAGTAGTATAGTGGGGGCAGCAGGGGACACCGGGGAGCTGTTTTTT	CASSIVGAAGDTGELFF
TRBV7-6	once	TRBJ2-5	-	TGTGCCAGCAGCTTCGGAGGGGAAGAGACCCAGTACTTC	CASSFGGEETQYF
TRBV4-1	-	TRBJ2-1	-	TGCGCCAGCAGCCAAGATTGGCTCGAGGAATACGGTGAGCAGTTCTTC	CASSQDWLEEYGEQFF
TRBV7-9	few	TRBJ2-3	-	TGTGCCAGCAGCTTAGAATTTTCGGGGGATACGCAGTATTTT	CASSLEFSGDTQYF
TRBV12-3/TRBV12-4	-	TRBJ2-1	-	TGTGCCAGCACCAAAAACAACAGGAATGAGCAGTTCTTC	CASTKNNRNEQFF
TRBV19	-	TRBJ2-2	-	TGTGCCAGTAGTGGACCCTCAGGGAATCGGCCCGGGGAGCTGTTTTTT	CASSGPSGNRPGELFF
TRBV3-1/TRBV3-2	-	TRBJ2-5	TRBD1	TGTGCCAGCAGCCCCGCCGGGACAGGCTCCCAAGAGACCCAGTACTTC	CASSPAGTGSQETQYF
TRBV11-2	-	TRBJ2-7	TRBD1	TGTGCCAGCAGCTTAGTGGGACAGGGGGGATACGAGCAGTACTTC	CASSLVGQGGYEQYF
TRBV11-3	-	TRBJ2-1	-	TGTGCCAAACGGACAGGAGGGGCCAATGAGCAGTTCTTC	CAKRTGGANEQFF
TRBV5-1	-	TRBJ2-3	TRBD2	TGCGCCAGCAGCTTGGCCACTAGCGGGGGGGCGGCTGATACGCAGTATTTT	CASSLATSGGAADTQYF
TRBV6-5	medium-sized	TRBJ2-1	-	TGTGCCAGCAGTTCCTCTAGCAATGAGCAGTTCTTC	CASSSSSNEQFF
TRBV28	-	TRBJ1-5	-	TGTGCCAGCAGTTTCGGCGGGCAGCCCCAGCATTTT	CASSFGGQPQHF
TRBV7-3	-	TRBJ2-3	TRBD2	TGTGCCAGAAACTTAAGATCCGGACTAGCGGGTAGCACAGATACGCAGTATTTT	CARNLRSGLAGSTDTQYF
TRBV4-2	-	TRBJ2-3	-	TGTGCCAGCAGCCCAGCAGGCATCACAGATACGCAGTATTTT	CASSPAGITDTQYF
TRBV5-1	-	TRBJ1-5	-	TGCGCCAGCAGCTTTGGCGGGAATCAGCCCCAGCATTTT	CASSFGGNQPQHF
TRBV12-3/TRBV12-4	-	TRBJ2-5	-	TGTGCCAGCAGTTACTACCGGGAGACCCAGTACTTC	CASSYYRETQYF
TRBV10-3	once	TRBJ2-1	-	TGTGCCATCCAAGCGGGCAGGGAAGCCTACAATGAGCAGTTCTTC	CAIQAGREAYNEQFF
TRBV6-5	-	TRBJ2-1	TRBD2	TGTGCCAGCAGTAGCGGGGGGGGCCACAATGAGCAGTTCTTC	CASSSGGGHNEQFF
TRBV28	-	TRBJ2-7	TRBD1	TGTGCCAGCAGTTTATTCGGACAGGGCTACGAGCAGTACTTC	CASSLFGQGYEQYF
TRBV4-2	few	TRBJ2-1	TRBD2	TGTGCCAGCAGCCAGGGGCTAGCGGGGGACAATGAGCAGTTCTTC	CASSQGLAGDNEQFF
TRBV5-1	once	TRBJ2-2	TRBD1	TGCGCCAGCAGCTTCCTACCGGGACAGGGGACCGGGGAGCTGTTTTTT	CASSFLPGQGTGELFF